The next 24 T cell receptor beta chains were all read from a single sample in a study of human T cells and chemical hapten exposure. Using its own MiXCR run on the RACE reads, TCRdb lists one record per CDR3 protein. The table has 90,000 or so distinct CDR3 sequences, about 10% seen once. Time point denoted: patch test 1, 2 weeks after DPC sensitization. Treatment in this sample: therapeutic diphenylcyclopropenone sensitization with weekly scalp DPC. The sequencing used whole blood, collected in connection with sensitization to the hapten diphenylcyclopropenone (DPC). The source of these receptors is a man in his forties or fifties with alopecia areata. Some clones in this sample may be carry-over from other donors' samples.

In its sample, this clonotype was seen a few times. V usage is TRBV28 and J usage is TRBJ1-6; no firm D call. Trimming removed 3 bases at V and 0 bases at J, with 3 bases between. Germline V gene data show CDR1 as MDHEN and CDR2 as SYDVKM. The CDR3 has 14 amino acids. The CDR3 is CASSFSSYNSPLHF. The CDR3, as DNA: TGTGCCAGCAGTTTCAGCTCCTATAATTCACCCCTCCACTTT.

The chain combines TRBV5-1 with TRBJ1-4; D unclear. Germline V lookup: CDR1 SGHRS, CDR2 YFSETQ. The CDR3 totals 15 residues. The V gene lost 0 bases and the J gene lost 5 bases, with 11 bases spanning the gap. The CDR3 region is CASSLGAGTNEKLFF. As DNA, the CDR3 is TGCGCCAGCAGCTTGGGGGCAGGAACAAATGAAAAACTGTTTTTT.

The chain uses TRBV20-1 and TRBJ2-7, with TRBD2 identical over 12 bases. V lost 3 bases, J lost 5 bases, and 14 bases stayed unmatched. CDR1 DFQATT and CDR2 SNEGSKA come from the germline V gene (reference sequence). The CDR3 length is 17 residues. This CDR3 is CSARPYSLAGGPHEQYF. CDR3 nucleotide sequence: TGCAGTGCTAGGCCCTACTCGCTAGCGGGAGGGCCCCACGAGCAGTACTTC.

The chain joins TRBV6-5 to TRBJ2-7, with D unclear. The CDR3 is 11 residues long. In germline, CDR1 is MNHEY, CDR2 SVGAGI. The V gene lost 11 bases and the J gene lost 0 bases, with 8 bases spanning the gap. The CDR3 loop is CAPPGSYEQYV. CDR3 in DNA: TGTGCCCCGCCGGGCTCCTACGAGCAGTACGTC.

This rearrangement joins TRBV7-2 to TRBJ2-5; D remains unclear. Germline-derived CDR1 and CDR2 are SGHTA and FQGNSA. CDR3 size: 13 residues. Trimming stripped 5 bases from V and 1 base from J, with 8 bases between. The CDR3 region is CASSTLPQETQYF. The CDR3 DNA reads TGTGCCAGCAGCACCCTGCCCCAAGAGACCCAGTACTTC.

The gene calls are TRBV27 and TRBJ2-1; TRBD2 aligns across 14 bases. J gave up 9 bases and V 4 bases, and 14 bases lay outside the gene matches. The CDR3 contains 18 residues. The V gene's germline CDR1 is MNHEY and CDR2 SMNVEV (reference sequence). CDR3 DNA: TGTGCCAGCAGTTCCTACGGATTCGGGACTAGCGGGAGCGGTGAGCAGTTCTTC. It is translated as CASSSYGFGTSGSGEQFF.

The V call is TRBV20-1, the J call TRBJ1-5, with 8 nucleotides matching TRBD1. The CDR3 consists of 14 residues. V dropped 5 bases and J dropped 9; count of bases not matched to a gene: 12. From germline, CDR1 is DFQATT and CDR2 SNEGSKA (reference sequence). The chain's CDR3 is CSARDRGEFRPQHF. The CDR3 region has the DNA TGCAGTGCTCGCGACAGGGGAGAGTTTCGGCCCCAGCATTTT.

This clonotype turned up a few times. The chain recombines TRBV18 with TRBJ1-5, with D unclear. In germline, CDR1 is KGHSH, CDR2 LQKENI. V was clipped by 2 bases and J by 2 bases, with 4 bases between them. The CDR3 spans 13 residues. The CDR3 spells CASSPGGNQPQHF. The CDR3 region has the DNA TGTGCCAGCTCACCAGGGGGCAATCAGCCCCAGCATTTT.

This clonotype was recorded many times. The chain links TRBV7-2 to TRBJ2-2; D gene unclear. The CDR3 length is 12 residues. Germline V gene sequence: CDR1 SGHTA, CDR2 FQGNSA. The V gene lost 1 base and the J gene lost 5 bases, with 2 bases spanning the gap. The CDR3 region is CASSLDTGELFF. CDR3 in DNA: TGTGCCAGCAGCTTAGATACCGGGGAGCTGTTTTTT.

The genes are TRBV7-2 and TRBJ2-3; D unresolved. Germline V CDR1 and CDR2: SGHTA, FQGNSA. The CDR3 is made up of 15 amino acids. Trimming took 1 base from V and 2 from J, leaving 10 bases between them. The CDR3 region has the DNA TGTGCCAGCAGCTTAGGTCTGGCGGACACAGATACGCAGTATTTT. Encoded protein: CASSLGLADTDTQYF.

The rearrangement joins TRBV20-1 to TRBJ2-1; TRBD1 or TRBD2 may be the D gene (5 bases each). CDR3 length: 11 residues. Germline V gene sequence: CDR1 DFQATT, CDR2 SNEGSKA (reference sequence). V was trimmed by 3 bases and J by 8 bases, leaving 8 bases between them. CDR3 protein: CSASGGDEQFF. The CDR3 DNA follows: TGCAGTGCTAGTGGGGGTGATGAGCAGTTCTTC.

This clonotype was seen many times. The CDR3 DNA reads TGTGCCAGCAGCCAAGGGACTAGCGTGGATGAGCAGTTCTTC. Its protein product is CASSQGTSVDEQFF. V is TRBV4-2 and J is TRBJ2-1; TRBD2 aligns across 9 bases. The CDR3 covers 14 residues. V dropped 1 base and J dropped 8; count of bases not matched to a gene: 3. CDR1 LGHNA and CDR2 YNFKEQ come from the germline V gene.

This clonotype has more than one count but fewer than ten. This chain connects TRBV14 to TRBJ2-7, with D possibly TRBD2 on 6 matching bases. CDR3 length equals 15 residues. V was shortened by 4 bases and J by 1 base, with 14 bases between the two germline ends. Germline values: CDR1 SGHDN, CDR2 FVKESK. The CDR3 region has the DNA TGTGCCAGCAGCCTAGGGCCCGGGGGTTCCTACGAGCAGTACTTC. Protein product: CASSLGPGGSYEQYF.

This clonotype was detected ten times or more. The chain carries TRBV12-3 or TRBV12-4 and TRBJ1-1; D remains unclear. The V and J ends lost 1 base and 7 bases respectively, with 4 bases between them. This CDR3 contains 11 residues. Written as DNA, the CDR3 is TGTGCCAGCAGTTTAGGTCTTGAAGCTTTCTTT. This sequence encodes CASSLGLEAFF.

This clonotype has just a few counts. V is TRBV6-2 or TRBV6-3 and J is TRBJ2-7; 13 nucleotides agree with TRBD2. CDR3 length: 19 amino acids. Germline trimming cut 8 bases from V and 1 base from J; bases unmatched to any gene: 17. Germline lookup yields CDR1 MNHEY and CDR2 SVGEGT. The CDR3 sequence is CASELRILSTSGRSYEQYF. The CDR3 DNA sequence: TGTGCCAGCGAGTTACGGATCCTCTCGACTAGCGGGAGGTCCTACGAGCAGTACTTC.

This clonotype was observed many times. The chain uses TRBV24-1 and TRBJ1-5; 9 bases are a match to TRBD1. Germline-derived CDR1 and CDR2 are KGHDR and SFDVKD. The CDR3 loop spans 14 amino acids. Losses at the gene ends were 7 bases for V and 9 bases for J; bases not matched to a gene: 9. In nucleotides, the CDR3 is TGTGCCACCAGCATCACAGGGGGCGGCGGGCCCCAGCATTTT. Protein product: CATSITGGGGPQHF.

V is TRBV14 and J is TRBJ2-7; either TRBD1 or TRBD2 may supply D (5 bases each). The CDR3 has 15 residues. Between the trimmed V and J ends, which lost 2 bases and 2 bases, there was a span of 13 bases. Germline loops: CDR1 SGHDN, CDR2 FVKESK. The CDR3 DNA sequence: TGTGCCAGCAGCCAATTCAACGGGGCAACCTACGAGCAGTACTTC. Protein sequence: CASSQFNGATYEQYF.

This clonotype was observed a few times. This chain links TRBV6-5 with TRBJ1-3; D is unclear. V was cut by 6 bases and J by 0 bases, with 15 bases left in between. The CDR3 totals 16 residues. CDR1 and CDR2 from the germline V gene are MNHEY and SVGAGI. The CDR3 spells CASSSVGSNSGNTIYF. The CDR3 DNA follows: TGTGCCAGCAGCTCCGTCGGCAGCAACTCTGGAAACACCATATATTTT.

This clonotype has a handful of counts. The chain carries TRBV28 and TRBJ1-6, with 10 bases identical to TRBD1. Germline CDR1 and CDR2: MDHEN and SYDVKM. V lost 6 bases to trimming and J lost 8 bases; unmatched junction nucleotides: 7. The CDR3 extends over 15 amino acids. The CDR3 DNA follows: TGTGCCAGCAGGACTCCGGGACAGGGGTATTCACCCCTCCACTTT. Translation: CASRTPGQGYSPLHF.

The V and J genes are TRBV20-1 and TRBJ2-3; possibly TRBD2 for D (6 bases). The germline V gene encodes CDR1 DFQATT and CDR2 SNEGSKA (reference sequence). Trimming removed 0 bases from V and 7 bases from J, with 17 bases in between. This CDR3 spans 15 amino acids. DNA of the CDR3: TGCAGTGCTAGAGACCGCCGGCGGGACCTGAATACGCAGTATTTT. Translated, it gives CSARDRRRDLNTQYF.

This chain links TRBV9 with TRBJ2-3; D gene uncertain. With 0 bases removed from V and 4 bases from J, the gap between germline ends came to 3 bases. This CDR3 has 12 amino acids. Germline assignment: CDR1 SGDLS and CDR2 YYNGEE. CDR3 region: CASSVGADTQYF. CDR3 sequence (DNA): TGTGCCAGCAGCGTAGGTGCAGATACGCAGTATTTT.

J is TRBJ2-3 and V is TRBV29-1; D perhaps matches TRBD1 (5 bases). The CDR3 is 14 amino acids. The germline V gene encodes CDR1 SQVTM and CDR2 ANQGSEA. V lost 7 bases, J lost 5 bases, and 19 bases lay in between. CDR3 bases: TGCAGCGCTGCACTTGGGGCCCATGAAGATACGCAGTATTTT. This gives the protein CSAALGAHEDTQYF.

The chain is built from TRBV6-2 or TRBV6-3 and TRBJ2-6; no clear D gene. This CDR3 region has 13 residues. CDR1 MNHEY and CDR2 SVGEGT come from the germline V gene. V dropped 9 bases and J dropped 1 base, with 7 bases sitting between them. CDR3 in amino acids: CASLRSGANVLTF. CDR3 DNA: TGTGCCAGTCTACGATCTGGGGCCAACGTCCTGACTTTC.

V gene TRBV11-3 combines with J gene TRBJ1-4; D unresolved. Trimming left V 1 base short and J 8 bases short, with 11 bases between. Germline values: CDR1 SGHNT, CDR2 YENEEA. The CDR3 has 14 residues. CDR3 protein: CASSLGRGGEKLFF. CDR3 coding DNA: TGTGCCAGCAGCTTAGGGCGTGGAGGGGAAAAACTGTTTTTT. Supplemented by reference TRBV11-3 and TRBJ1-4, the full variable domain reads EAGVVQSPRYKIIEKKQPVAFWCNPISGHNTLYWYLQNLGQGPELLIRYENEEAVDDSQLPKDRFSAERLKGVDSTLKIQPAELGDSAVYLCASSLGRGGEKLFFGSGTQLSVL.